These 24 T cell receptor beta chains share one sample of origin, sequenced in a study of blood T cell repertoires in COVID-19. Sequencing was performed with immunoSEQ multiplex PCR; in TCRdb, only in-frame clones are kept and a portion is missing. The sample has about 55,000 clones; 86% are singletons. The specimen sequenced was peripheral blood. The receptors shown here come from an elderly man with acute or convalescent COVID-19.

V gene TRBV19 combines with J gene TRBJ2-2, with 7 bases matching TRBD1. CDR1 and CDR2 from the germline V gene are LNHDA and SQIVND (reference sequence). This CDR3 comprises 18 residues. The V segment lost 5 bases and the J segment 0 bases; nucleotides outside the gene matches: 12. The CDR3 spells CASSPRFRQGANTGELFF. DNA of the CDR3: TGTGCCAGTAGTCCTCGATTTAGACAGGGCGCGAACACCGGGGAGCTGTTTTTT.

V gene TRBV14 combines with J gene TRBJ2-1; 8 nucleotides align to TRBD2. This CDR3 region has 15 residues. Trimming removed 4 bases from V and 4 bases from J; junction bases left unmatched: 6. Per germline, CDR1 SGHDN and CDR2 FVKESK. CDR3 sequence reads: CASSPVIAGYNEQFF. The CDR3 coding sequence is TGTGCCAGCAGCCCAGTCATAGCGGGGTACAATGAGCAGTTCTTC.

The chain joins TRBV29-1 to TRBJ1-2, with 7 bases matching TRBD1. The CDR3 runs to 15 residues. Germline CDR1 SQVTM, CDR2 ANQGSEA. V shed 2 bases and J 3 bases; nucleotides not matched to a gene: 9. The CDR3 nucleotides are TGCAGCGTTGAACCGCTAGGAACAGGGGACTATGGCTACACCTTC. Translation gives CSVEPLGTGDYGYTF.

This clone was picked up one time. This chain joins TRBV5-1 and TRBJ1-1, with a weak D call TRBD1 (6 bases). CDR1 is SGHRS and CDR2 is YFSETQ in the germline V gene. CDR3 length equals 12 residues. V lost 1 base and J lost 7, with 8 bases in between. CDR3 region: CASSLLQGEAFF. The CDR3, as DNA: TGCGCCAGCAGCTTGCTACAGGGTGAAGCTTTCTTT.

This clone is a singleton in its sample. The chain joins TRBV25-1 to TRBJ2-6; a possible D gene is TRBD1 (5 bases). The CDR3 consists of 16 residues. Trimming took off 4 bases at V and 0 bases at J, with 10 bases between the two ends. The germline V gene encodes CDR1 MGHDK and CDR2 SYGVNS. CDR3 in amino acids: CASSAYRNSGANVLTF. The DNA of the CDR3 is TGTGCCAGCAGTGCTTACAGGAACTCTGGGGCCAACGTCCTGACTTTC.

The chain couples TRBV4-2 to TRBJ1-2; unclear D gene. There are 13 residues in the CDR3. Germline loops: CDR1 LGHNA, CDR2 YNFKEQ. V shed 1 base and J shed 4 bases, with 7 bases lying between them. The CDR3: CASSQGAAYGYTF. CDR3 bases: TGTGCCAGCAGCCAAGGGGCAGCCTATGGCTACACCTTC.

The table lists this clone with a count of one. The chain combines TRBV6-1 with TRBJ1-2; the D is unclear. V was cut by 3 bases and J by 2 bases, with 4 bases left in between. Per germline, CDR1 MNHNS and CDR2 SASEGT. This CDR3 region has 12 residues. The CDR3 spells CASSDPNYGYTF. The CDR3 nucleotides are TGTGCCAGCAGTGACCCGAACTATGGCTACACCTTC.

The chain combines TRBV10-1 with TRBJ2-3; 9 bases match TRBD2. CDR1 is WNHNN, CDR2 SYGVQD, per germline (reference sequence). This CDR3 comprises 13 residues. V shed 5 bases and J 5 bases; nucleotides not matched to a gene: 2. The CDR3 coding sequence is TGCGCCAGCAGTAGCGGGGGGAGAGATACGCAGTATTTT. Its protein product is CASSSGGRDTQYF.

The chain combines TRBV6-6 with TRBJ2-7; 12 nucleotides align to TRBD2. The CDR3 covers 14 residues. CDR1 is MNHNY, CDR2 SVGAGI, per germline (reference sequence). V trimming: 6 bases; J trimming: 3 bases; junction bases outside the gene matches: 3. Here the CDR3 reads CASRTSGGHYEQYF. As DNA, the CDR3 is TGTGCCAGCAGGACTAGCGGGGGACACTACGAGCAGTACTTC.

This chain connects TRBV5-1 to TRBJ1-5; TRBD1 aligns across 8 bases. The germline V gene has CDR1 SGHRS and CDR2 YFSETQ. The CDR3 is made up of 15 amino acids. Trimming removed 5 bases from V and 5 bases from J; junction bases left unmatched: 9. This chain's CDR3 is CASSLQGARDQPQHF. The CDR3 nucleotides read TGCGCCAGCAGTCTCCAGGGGGCGCGGGATCAGCCCCAGCATTTT.

V usage is TRBV7-2 and J usage is TRBJ2-5; D gene uncertain. The CDR3 is 14 amino acids. V dropped 4 bases and J dropped 4 bases, with 13 bases sitting between them. Germline CDR1 and CDR2: SGHTA and FQGNSA. In DNA, the CDR3 is TGTGCCAGCAGCTCCGCCTTACATTTAGAGACCCAGTACTTC. Protein: CASSSALHLETQYF.

The chain uses TRBV6-5 and TRBJ1-3, with D perhaps matching TRBD1 (5 bases). Germline values: CDR1 MNHEY, CDR2 SVGAGI. CDR3 size: 14 residues. Trimming shortened V by 4 bases and J by 1 base, and 8 bases separated the two germline ends. For the CDR3, the DNA is TGTGCCAGCAGTTCGGGGGGATCTGGAAACACCATATATTTT. It encodes CASSSGGSGNTIYF.

The chain carries TRBV19 and TRBJ1-2; 10 bases are a match to TRBD1. Trimming cost V 9 bases and J 5 bases; bases outside gene matches: 6. The CDR3 has 13 amino acids. Germline assignment: CDR1 LNHDA and CDR2 SQIVND (reference sequence). The CDR3 here is CASRGQGEYGYTF. Written as DNA, the CDR3 is TGTGCCAGCCGAGGACAGGGGGAGTATGGCTACACCTTC.

The CDR3 sequence is CASSVGGGAPRANEKLFF. The CDR3 nucleotides are TGTGCCAGCAGCGTAGGAGGGGGCGCCCCTCGGGCTAATGAAAAACTGTTTTTT. This chain links TRBV9 with TRBJ1-4; 7 nucleotides align to TRBD1. V shed 0 bases and J 3 bases; nucleotides not matched to a gene: 11. Per germline, CDR1 SGDLS and CDR2 YYNGEE. The CDR3 runs 18 residues.

As regards this clone: Because the CDR3's place on the DNA is in doubt, the DNA is left out and the CDR3 is given as listed by TCRdb. The chain links TRBV5-1 to TRBJ2-2; the table names TRBD2, a call not compared with the DNA. Germline CDR1 and CDR2: SGHRS and YFSETQ. Counting both end residues, the CDR3 totals 14 amino acids. CDR3 protein: CASSVDLRAGELFF.

V gene TRBV7-8 combines with J gene TRBJ1-5; unclear D gene. The CDR3 is made up of 13 amino acids. Germline assignment: CDR1 SGHVS and CDR2 FQNEAQ. Trimming removed 5 bases at V and 5 bases at J, with 10 bases between. CDR3 sequence: CASSQENYQPQHF. CDR3 sequence (DNA): TGTGCCAGCAGCCAAGAAAACTATCAGCCCCAGCATTTT.

The chain has TRBV7-2 and TRBJ1-4; D unclear. The CDR3 contains 14 residues. The V end lost 5 bases, the J end lost 5 bases, and 12 bases lay between the germline ends. CDR1 is SGHTA and CDR2 is FQGNSA in the germline V gene. The chain's CDR3 is CASSNQASNEKLFF. In DNA form, the CDR3 reads TGTGCCAGCAGCAATCAGGCCTCCAATGAAAAACTGTTTTTT.

The V and J genes are TRBV7-9 and TRBJ2-3, with 8 bases matching TRBD1. V trimming: 3 bases; J trimming: 6 bases; junction bases outside the gene matches: 11. Germline V gene sequence: CDR1 SEHNR, CDR2 FQNEAQ (reference sequence). CDR3 length: 16 residues. The CDR3 nucleotides are TGTGCCAGCAGCTTCCCGACAGGGGCGCAGGAGGATACGCAGTATTTT. It yields the protein CASSFPTGAQEDTQYF.

The rearrangement uses TRBV6-2 or TRBV6-3 and TRBJ2-5, with 7 bases fitting TRBD1. Losses at the gene ends were 6 bases for V and 5 bases for J; bases not matched to a gene: 9. The germline gives CDR1 MNHEY, CDR2 SVGEGT. The length of the CDR3 is 14 residues. Here the CDR3 reads CASSSGQVAETQYF. CDR3 nucleotide sequence: TGTGCCAGCAGCTCCGGACAGGTCGCCGAGACCCAGTACTTC.

The chain couples TRBV29-1 to TRBJ1-3; 7 nucleotides match TRBD1. From germline, CDR1 is SQVTM and CDR2 ANQGSEA. With V trimmed by 4 bases and J by 2 bases, 8 bases remained unmatched. The CDR3 runs 15 residues. CDR3 in amino acids: CSVAAGQAAGNTIYF. Here the CDR3 DNA reads TGCAGCGTTGCCGCCGGACAGGCCGCTGGAAACACCATATATTTT.

The chain combines TRBV12-3 or TRBV12-4 with TRBJ1-6; no definite D call. V gave up 4 bases and J gave up 7 bases, with 8 bases separating them. The CDR3 runs to 13 residues. The CDR3 nucleotides read TGTGCCAGCAGTTGGGGAGCCAATTCACCCCTCCACTTT. It yields the protein CASSWGANSPLHF.

The chain has TRBV5-1 and TRBJ1-2; 9 nucleotides line up with TRBD1. Per germline, CDR1 SGHRS and CDR2 YFSETQ. The CDR3 length is 21 residues. Germline trimming cut 4 bases from V and 4 bases from J; bases unmatched to any gene: 26. The CDR3 sequence: CASSPGALPGQGRGRAYGYTF. CDR3 DNA: TGCGCCAGCAGCCCCGGGGCCCTACCGGGACAGGGCAGAGGACGGGCCTATGGCTACACCTTC.

The chain employs TRBV6-5 and TRBJ1-5; a weak D match, TRBD1 (6 bases). In germline, CDR1 is MNHEY, CDR2 SVGAGI. This CDR3 has 14 residues. Trimming stripped 7 bases from V and 7 bases from J, with 17 bases between. CDR3 nucleotide sequence: TGTGCCAGCAAGCAGGACAGAAACAGACAGCCCCAGCATTTT. Residues: CASKQDRNRQPQHF.

This clone was observed a few times. This chain joins TRBV7-2 and TRBJ1-4, with D unresolved. Germline V gene sequence: CDR1 SGHTA, CDR2 FQGNSA. V lost 5 bases and J lost 1, with 14 bases in between. CDR3 length equals 16 residues. Here the CDR3 reads CASSNHPPGTNEKLFF. The CDR3 DNA reads TGTGCCAGCAGCAACCACCCACCGGGAACTAATGAAAAACTGTTTTTT.